This T cell receptor (beta chain) comes out of a study of blood T cell repertoires in COVID-19 (dated by TCRdb to 2018 to 2021). For the study in its entirety: Samples from collaborators originated in the United States, Italy and Spain and spanned both the acute and convalescent phases of COVID-19. The material from the prospective study consisted of cDNA or gDNA derived from T cells, B-cell-depleted T cells, or PBMCs. Subjects who had been exposed to COVID-19, were actively infected with it, or had recovered from it provided the deeply sampled blood TCRbeta repertoires that made up the dataset. The repertoires were released in a freely available public database meant as a resource for research on the immune response to SARS-CoV-2. Samples were obtained from the ongoing ImmuneRACE study (first 160 participants) and from some 1,200 subjects provided by 6 global collaborators. The sample metadata nearly always contained a de-identified subject ID, COVID-19 status, age in years and sex. Where HLA class I and class II types were available, the types were taken from metadata supplied by the sample provider, not from assay-based typing.

The germline ends are 11 bases apart after V is trimmed by 0 bases and J by 6 bases. CDR3 length: 14 amino acids, cysteine to phenylalanine. Only the CDR3 DNA is retained, 42 bases long and in frame from the first base. Taken from the germline V gene, the CDR1 and CDR2 loops are LGHNA and YNFKEQ. The immunoSEQ Assay, a bias-controlled multiplex PCR, was used to amplify TCRbeta CDR3 regions from genomic DNA. In the paper's pipeline: Within the assay, amplification of reference gene primers was used to estimate how many nucleated cells each sample contained. To quantify the absolute abundance of each unique TCRbeta CDR3 rearrangement, sequence reads were collapsed and filtered. For each sample, productive Simpson clonality was calculated by taking the square root of Simpson's diversity index across productive rearrangements. TCRdb provides this immuneACCESS table in a form limited to in-frame rearrangements. Some clones are lacking; in checked studies, under half of them reflect an unresolved V gene, and why the rest are absent is not known. V, J and clone size reflect that table, while D and trimming were determined from the DNA. A total of 150,000 to 200,000 clones appear in this sample, about 80% of them only once. The top ten clones comprise approximately 7.8% of the sample.

Broad study findings and their caveats: The amount of clinical and demographic metadata varied by source and participant and was provided uncurated.

As concerns this clone: This receptor's antigen is unknown. The record has no base qualities; no much larger clone is one base away.

One collaborating source in Seattle enrolled patients during active infection and followed them longitudinally through the course of disease. Collaborating institutions collected whole blood in K2EDTA tubes following their own protocols. For TCRbeta analysis, collaborators shipped samples in one of three forms: frozen whole blood, isolated PBMCs, or DNA extracted from either of those sample types. The chain is made from TRBV4-2 and TRBJ1-2; no D gene is confidently identified. The receptor comes from a woman aged 60 to 75 with COVID-19, enrolled during active disease. Sequenced sample: peripheral blood. The nucleotide sequence is given as TGTGCCAGCAGCCAAGATGTCACAGACAATGGCTACACCTTC. Translated, it reads CASSQDVTDNGYTF.